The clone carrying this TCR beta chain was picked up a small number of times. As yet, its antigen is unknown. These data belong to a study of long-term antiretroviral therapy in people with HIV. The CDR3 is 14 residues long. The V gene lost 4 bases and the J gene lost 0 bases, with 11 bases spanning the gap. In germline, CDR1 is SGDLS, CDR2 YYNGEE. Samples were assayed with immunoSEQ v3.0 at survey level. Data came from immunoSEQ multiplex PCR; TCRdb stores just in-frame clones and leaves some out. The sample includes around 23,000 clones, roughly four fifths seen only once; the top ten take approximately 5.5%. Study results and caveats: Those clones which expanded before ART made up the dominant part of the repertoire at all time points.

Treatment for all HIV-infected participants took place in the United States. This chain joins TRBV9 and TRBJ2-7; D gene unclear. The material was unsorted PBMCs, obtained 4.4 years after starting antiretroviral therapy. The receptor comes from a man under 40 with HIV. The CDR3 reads CASSPKGYSYEQYF. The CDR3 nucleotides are TGTGCCAGCAGCCCGAAGGGATACTCCTACGAGCAGTACTTC. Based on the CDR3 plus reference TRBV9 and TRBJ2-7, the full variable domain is DSGVTQTPKHLITATGQRVTLRCSPRSGDLSVYWYQQSLDQGLQFLIQYYNGEERAKGNILERFSAQQFPDLHSELNLSSLELGDSALYFCASSPKGYSYEQYFGPGTRLTVT.